Presented here are 17 T cell receptor beta chains from one specimen sequenced in a study of blood T cell repertoires in COVID-19. Clones were sequenced by immunoSEQ multiplex PCR, and TCRdb holds only the in-frame ones, with some missing. The data show approximately 81,000 clones, with about 89% seen just once and 10% to 15% held by the top ten. The specimen sequenced was peripheral blood. These receptors were taken from a man aged 65-85 years with active or convalescent COVID-19.

The J gene is TRBJ2-1, the V gene TRBV5-1; TRBD1 matches 8 bases. Germline CDR1 reads SGHRS; CDR2 reads YFSETQ. This CDR3 comprises 15 residues. Trimming at V came to 4 bases and at J to 12 bases, leaving 15 bases not matched to a gene. The CDR3 nucleotides are TGCGCCAGCAGCCTGGGGACAGGTATCGCAGGGGGGCAGTTCTTC. Translated: CASSLGTGIAGGQFF.

This chain links TRBV5-1 with TRBJ2-7; maybe TRBD1 (5 bases). CDR3 length equals 13 residues. The germline V and J ends were trimmed by 5 bases and 1 base, with 10 bases remaining between them. Germline V CDR1 and CDR2: SGHRS, YFSETQ. The CDR3 DNA follows: TGCGCCAGCAGTCATCGACAGTCCTACGAGCAGTACTTC. Protein product: CASSHRQSYEQYF. Full variable domain (remainder filled in from reference TRBV5-1 and TRBJ2-7): KAGVTQTPRYLIKTRGQQVTLSCSPISGHRSVSWYQQTPGQGLQFLFEYFSETQRNKGNFPGRFSGRQFSNSRSEMNVSTLELGDSALYLCASSHRQSYEQYFGPGTRLTVT.

This sequence joins TRBV7-2 and TRBJ1-4; the D gene is possibly TRBD1 (6 bases). Looked up from germline, CDR1 is SGHTA and CDR2 is FQGNSA. The CDR3 covers 15 residues. Trimming removed 5 bases from V and 5 bases from J, with 15 bases in between. CDR3 bases: TGTGCCAGCAGCCACCGGACAGCATTCAATGAAAAACTGTTTTTT. Translation gives CASSHRTAFNEKLFF.

The rearrangement links TRBV7-9 to TRBJ2-7, with D uncertain. In germline, CDR1 is SEHNR, CDR2 FQNEAQ (reference sequence). The V end lost 5 bases, the J end lost 6 bases, and 20 bases lay between the germline ends. This CDR3 spans 15 amino acids. The CDR3 coding sequence is TGTGCCAGCAGCCCCCCCGGAAGCATGAGGTCCGAGCAGTACTTC. It codes for CASSPPGSMRSEQYF. The full variable domain, with the rest looked up from reference TRBV7-9 and TRBJ2-7, is DTGVSQNPRHKITKRGQNVTFRCDPISEHNRLYWYRQTLGQGPEFLTYFQNEAQLEKSRLLSDRFSAERPKGSFSTLEIQRTEQGDSAMYLCASSPPGSMRSEQYFGPGTRLTVT.

The V call is TRBV6-2 or TRBV6-3, the J call TRBJ2-5; D is possibly TRBD2 (5 bases). Trimming left V 9 bases short and J 7 bases short, with 21 bases between. The germline V gene encodes CDR1 MNHEY and CDR2 SVGEGT. The CDR3 is 14 residues long. The CDR3 reads CASSERGPRGTQYF. The CDR3 region has the DNA TGTGCCAGTAGCGAGCGAGGGCCCCGGGGGACCCAGTACTTC.

This sequence joins TRBV24-1 and TRBJ1-4, with TRBD1 matching over 8 bases. The CDR3 covers 15 residues. Germline-derived CDR1 and CDR2 are KGHDR and SFDVKD. J was trimmed by 6 bases and V by 3 bases; bases with no gene match: 5. The CDR3 coding sequence is TGTGCCACCAGTGATGCAAAGACAGGGGATGAAAAACTGTTTTTT. Its translation: CATSDAKTGDEKLFF.

The chain joins TRBV27 to TRBJ2-1, with D possibly TRBD2 on 5 matching bases. There are 12 residues in the CDR3. In germline, CDR1 is MNHEY, CDR2 SMNVEV (reference sequence). Trimming removed 7 bases from V and 7 bases from J, with 11 bases in between. Here the CDR3 DNA reads TGTGCCAGCATAAGCGGCCGGAATGAGCAGTTCTTC. Protein sequence: CASISGRNEQFF.

The chain has TRBV11-2 and TRBJ2-7; TRBD2 matches at 8 bases. In germline, CDR1 is SGHAT, CDR2 FQNNGV. Germline trimming cut 7 bases from V and 0 bases from J; bases unmatched to any gene: 17. The CDR3 contains 18 residues. The CDR3 DNA reads TGTGCCAGCAACGACCCGGGGGGGCTACGGGGAAGCTCCTACGAGCAGTACTTC. This encodes CASNDPGGLRGSSYEQYF.

J is TRBJ2-1 and V is TRBV9, with 8 bases identical to TRBD1. The CDR3 length is 14 residues. Per germline, CDR1 SGDLS and CDR2 YYNGEE. V was pared by 3 bases and J by 4 bases, with 3 bases of the junction left unmatched. Here the CDR3 reads CASSARTGYNEQFF. The CDR3 bases are TGTGCCAGCAGCGCGAGGACAGGGTACAATGAGCAGTTCTTC.

The sample holds one count of this clone. This chain links TRBV2 with TRBJ2-3; no definite D call. Germline assignment: CDR1 SNHLY and CDR2 FYNNEI. The V end was cut by 11 bases, the J end by 0 bases, with 12 bases between. The CDR3 covers 13 residues. CDR3 amino acids: CAGSTGSTDTQYF. CDR3 bases: TGTGCCGGATCTACCGGGAGCACAGATACGCAGTATTTT.

Only one count was recorded for this clone. The chain's CDR3 is CASKLQGAGQPQHF. The CDR3 nucleotides read TGTGCCAGTAAACTACAGGGGGCAGGGCAGCCCCAGCATTTT. The genes are TRBV19 and TRBJ1-5, with 9 bases fitting TRBD1. CDR3 length: 14 amino acids. Germline V gene sequence: CDR1 LNHDA, CDR2 SQIVND (reference sequence). V trimming: 7 bases; J trimming: 7 bases; junction bases outside the gene matches: 8.

This clone has only a few counts. This chain joins TRBV6-2 or TRBV6-3 and TRBJ1-1; unclear D gene. The CDR3 runs to 12 residues. Germline V gives CDR1 MNHEY, CDR2 SVGEGT. V gave up 2 bases and J gave up 6 bases, with 7 bases separating them. The CDR3: CASSYPPSEAFF. CDR3 bases: TGTGCCAGCAGTTACCCCCCCTCTGAAGCTTTCTTT.

This rearrangement joins TRBV6-5 to TRBJ2-7, with 7 bases identical to TRBD1. V was clipped by 6 bases and J by 2 bases; unmatched bases: 7. Per the germline V gene, CDR1 is MNHEY and CDR2 is SVGAGI. The CDR3 covers 14 residues. CDR3 in amino acids: CASRLDRVTYEQYF. The CDR3 DNA follows: TGTGCCAGCAGACTCGACAGGGTCACCTACGAGCAGTACTTC.

The chain is built from TRBV27 and TRBJ1-5; no firm D call. There are 13 residues in the CDR3. Trimming pared 2 bases from V and 5 bases from J, leaving 7 bases between. CDR1 MNHEY and CDR2 SMNVEV come from the germline V gene (reference sequence). For the CDR3, the DNA is TGTGCCAGCAGTTTAGCGGGATATCAGCCCCAGCATTTT. It codes for CASSLAGYQPQHF.

J is TRBJ2-7 and V is TRBV4-2; maybe TRBD2 (6 bases). Per the germline V gene, CDR1 is LGHNA and CDR2 is YNFKEQ. V dropped 5 bases and J dropped 7 bases, with 24 bases sitting between them. The CDR3 sequence is 16 residues long. CDR3 coding DNA: TGTGCCAGCAGCTCCAGGTTCGGGACTTCCCTCTCGGAGCAGTACTTC. It yields the protein CASSSRFGTSLSEQYF.

J is TRBJ2-5 and V is TRBV9; D remains unclear. CDR3 length: 15 residues. Trimming removed 0 bases at V and 2 bases at J, with 11 bases between. Looked up from germline, CDR1 is SGDLS and CDR2 is YYNGEE. The DNA for the CDR3 is TGTGCCAGCAGCGTAGGAAACAGCAAACAAGAGACCCAGTACTTC. Translating it yields CASSVGNSKQETQYF.

The J gene is TRBJ1-2, the V gene TRBV6-5, with TRBD1 matching 8 bases. CDR1 and CDR2 (germline): MNHEY, SVGAGI. The CDR3 totals 11 residues. CDR3 in DNA: TGTGCATCAGGGGGCCTCTATGGCTACACCTTC. This translates into CASGGLYGYTF.